The 10 T cell receptor beta chains below were found in one sample sequenced in a study of cytomegalovirus exposure and HLA in healthy donors. Assay used: immunoSEQ multiplex PCR; TCRdb lists only in-frame clones, some missing. The table lists about 180,000 clones, around nine tenths of them singletons. The sequenced material came from PBMCs. These receptors all stem from a man aged 18 to 30 in good health and CMV-seropositive.

The V call is TRBV7-2, the J call TRBJ2-7; TRBD1 matches 9 bases. This CDR3 contains 15 residues. Germline CDR1 reads SGHTA; CDR2 reads FQGNSA. J was trimmed by 1 base and V by 4 bases; bases with no gene match: 5. The CDR3 nucleotides are TGTGCCAGCAGCTACACCGGGACAGGGTCCTACGAGCAGTACTTC. It specifies CASSYTGTGSYEQYF.

V is TRBV7-3 and J is TRBJ2-3; 11 nucleotides agree with TRBD1. V shed 4 bases and J 8 bases; nucleotides not matched to a gene: 2. Germline lookup yields CDR1 SGHTA and CDR2 FQGTGA. The CDR3 is made up of 13 amino acids. The CDR3 DNA follows: TGTGCCAGCAGCTCCGGGACAGGGGGTACGCAGTATTTT. Amino acids: CASSSGTGGTQYF.

The J gene is TRBJ2-7, the V gene TRBV5-1, with D possibly matching TRBD1 (7 bases). The V gene's germline CDR1 is SGHRS and CDR2 YFSETQ. The V and J ends lost 2 bases and 2 bases respectively, with 11 bases between them. This CDR3 comprises 14 residues. CDR3 coding DNA: TGCGCCAGCAGCTTCAGGGGGGTTCCCTACGAGCAGTACTTC. Amino acids: CASSFRGVPYEQYF.

The J gene is TRBJ2-2, the V gene TRBV4-2; a weak D match, TRBD2 (5 bases). The CDR3 extends over 13 amino acids. V was clipped by 2 bases and J by 4 bases, with 5 bases between them. CDR1 and CDR2 (germline): LGHNA, YNFKEQ. CDR3 region: CASSQTSTGELFF. The CDR3 nucleotides read TGTGCCAGCAGCCAAACTAGCACCGGGGAGCTGTTTTTT.

In DNA, the CDR3 is TGTGCCAGCAGCTTTCCGGGACAGGGTCGGTATGGCTACACCTTC. Translating it yields CASSFPGQGRYGYTF. V gene TRBV5-4 combines with J gene TRBJ1-2; 9 nucleotides line up with TRBD1. V shed 2 bases, J shed 5 bases, and the junction held 7 bases outside the gene matches. This CDR3 spans 15 amino acids. The germline V gene has CDR1 SGHNT and CDR2 YYREEE (reference sequence).

The chain combines TRBV29-1 with TRBJ1-2; 10 bases map to TRBD1. Germline V gene sequence: CDR1 SQVTM, CDR2 ANQGSEA. The CDR3 has 15 residues. Trimming cost V 4 bases and J 5 bases; bases outside gene matches: 10. The DNA of the CDR3 is TGCAGCGTTGGAGGAACCGGGACAGGGGATTATGGCTACACCTTC. Amino acid sequence: CSVGGTGTGDYGYTF.

This clone has only a few counts. V usage is TRBV30 and J usage is TRBJ1-6, with D unresolved. Germline CDR1 and CDR2: GTSNPN and SVGIG (reference sequence). This CDR3 spans 13 amino acids. Trimming removed 2 bases from V and 10 bases from J, with 12 bases in between. The CDR3 DNA reads as TGTGCCTGGAGTATGAGGGAAGCATCACCCCTCCACTTT. Translation: CAWSMREASPLHF.

The chain combines TRBV5-1 with TRBJ2-7, with TRBD1 matching 9 bases. V dropped 3 bases and J dropped 2; count of bases not matched to a gene: 3. The germline CDR1 and CDR2 sequences are SGHRS and YFSETQ. The CDR3 consists of 14 residues. This CDR3 is CASSSGQGPYEQYF. The DNA for the CDR3 is TGCGCCAGCAGCTCGGGACAGGGACCCTACGAGCAGTACTTC.

The CDR3 nucleotides read TGTGCCAGCTCCCTACAGGTGGGGGCCCACGAGCAGTACTTC. Translating gives CASSLQVGAHEQYF. The rearrangement uses TRBV18 and TRBJ2-7, with D possibly being TRBD1 (6 bases). The CDR3 runs 14 residues. The germline V and J ends were trimmed by 6 bases and 5 bases, with 17 bases remaining between them. Germline CDR1 is KGHSH and CDR2 is LQKENI.

The rearrangement links TRBV18 to TRBJ1-5; the D gene is possibly TRBD1 (6 bases). Between the trimmed V and J ends, which lost 0 bases and 1 base, there was a span of 10 bases. Per the germline V gene, CDR1 is KGHSH and CDR2 is LQKENI. The CDR3 is made up of 16 amino acids. The CDR3 bases are TGTGCCAGCTCACCACCGTCAGGGGCCAGCAATCAGCCCCAGCATTTT. Its translation: CASSPPSGASNQPQHF.